What follows is one T cell receptor (beta chain) and its context. Antigen: not known. Measured with immunoSEQ multiplex PCR; TCRdb has only the in-frame clones, and not every one. The sample carries about 700,000 clones, over 65% recorded once. The data stem from a study of shared clonotypes between healthy human individuals. Study-level findings and limits: The four-donor shared clonotypes exceeded non-shared clonotypes in generation probability, with non-shared ones scoring lower. Sequencing depth was expected to affect clonotype sharing among donors.

Both subsets, CD45RA+ naive and CD45RA-negative memory, were split from the CD4+ cells. The CDR3 totals 15 residues. Trimming removed 7 bases from V and 5 bases from J; junction bases left unmatched: 9. Per germline, CDR1 SGHRS and CDR2 YFSETQ. Input material: memory CD4+ T cells sorted from blood. Subset in this sample: CD45RA-negative fraction. The gene calls are TRBV5-1 and TRBJ2-3; 11 positions agree with TRBD2. This TCR was recovered from a woman aged 25 to 39 in good health. CDR3 residues: CASRKDSGREDTQYF. For the CDR3, the DNA is TGCGCCAGCCGGAAGGATAGCGGGAGGGAAGATACGCAGTATTTT. The full variable domain, completed using reference TRBV5-1 and TRBJ2-3, is KAGVTQTPRYLIKTRGQQVTLSCSPISGHRSVSWYQQTPGQGLQFLFEYFSETQRNKGNFPGRFSGRQFSNSRSEMNVSTLELGDSALYLCASRKDSGREDTQYFGPGTRLTVL.